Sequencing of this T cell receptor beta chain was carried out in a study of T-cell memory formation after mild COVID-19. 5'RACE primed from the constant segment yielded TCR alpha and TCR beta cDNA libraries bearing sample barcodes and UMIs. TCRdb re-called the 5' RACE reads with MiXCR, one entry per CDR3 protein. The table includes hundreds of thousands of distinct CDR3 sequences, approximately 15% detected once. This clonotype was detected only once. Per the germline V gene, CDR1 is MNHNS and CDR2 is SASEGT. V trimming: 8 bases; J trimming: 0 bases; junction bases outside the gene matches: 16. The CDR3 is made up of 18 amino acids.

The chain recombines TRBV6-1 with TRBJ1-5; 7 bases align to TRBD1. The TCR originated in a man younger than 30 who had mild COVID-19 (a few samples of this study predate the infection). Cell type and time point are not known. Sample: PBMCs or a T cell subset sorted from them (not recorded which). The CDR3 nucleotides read TGTGCCAGCGCATTTCTTTCTGCCGGGACAGTTAGCAATCAGCCCCAGCATTTT. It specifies CASAFLSAGTVSNQPQHF.